This entry lists 31 T cell receptor beta chains sequenced from one sample in a study of OX40 agonist ivuxolimab in advanced cancers. This table comes from immunoSEQ multiplex PCR, and its TCRdb copy is limited to in-frame clones, with some not included. Among approximately 60,000 clones listed, over 65% were seen once. Sequenced material: CD4+ or CD8+ T cells sorted from blood, taken in a trial of the OX40 agonist ivuxolimab. The receptors were gathered from an adult with an advanced solid tumor such as melanoma, head and neck, liver or kidney cancer.

This chain connects TRBV7-8 to TRBJ2-5; no clear D gene. V was cut by 3 bases and J by 3 bases, with 2 bases left in between. Germline CDR1 reads SGHVS; CDR2 reads FQNEAQ. The CDR3 has 11 amino acids. CDR3 coding DNA: TGTGCCAGCAGCTTTAAAGAGACCCAGTACTTC. Amino acids: CASSFKETQYF.

The chain uses TRBV11-3 and TRBJ2-7; possible D gene TRBD1, 6 bases. The CDR3 contains 14 residues. Deletions cut 4 bases from V and 2 bases from J, with 12 bases between. Germline assignment: CDR1 SGHNT and CDR2 YENEEA. The CDR3 here is CASSSADRAYEQYF. Written as DNA, the CDR3 is TGTGCCAGCAGCTCCGCGGACAGAGCCTACGAGCAGTACTTC.

The V call is TRBV7-9, the J call TRBJ1-1, with 7 bases aligning to TRBD1. From germline, CDR1 is SEHNR and CDR2 FQNEAQ (reference sequence). V lost 5 bases to trimming and J lost 5 bases; unmatched junction nucleotides: 8. The CDR3 contains 14 residues. CDR3 nucleotide sequence: TGTGCCAGCAGCCCGACAGGGAGGGGGACTGAAGCTTTCTTT. It translates to CASSPTGRGTEAFF. Combining the CDR3 with reference TRBV7-9 and TRBJ1-1 gives the whole variable domain DTGVSQNPRHKITKRGQNVTFRCDPISEHNRLYWYRQTLGQGPEFLTYFQNEAQLEKSRLLSDRFSAERPKGSFSTLEIQRTEQGDSAMYLCASSPTGRGTEAFFGQGTRLTVV.

This sequence joins TRBV30 and TRBJ2-2, with TRBD2 matching 8 bases. CDR1 and CDR2 (germline): GTSNPN, SVGIG (reference sequence). V shed 2 bases, J shed 5 bases, and the junction held 10 bases outside the gene matches. CDR3 length equals 16 residues. CDR3 protein: CAWSHLGLADTGELFF. CDR3 in DNA: TGTGCCTGGAGTCACCTCGGACTAGCAGATACCGGGGAGCTGTTTTTT.

The V call is TRBV5-1, the J call TRBJ2-1, with TRBD1 matching over 7 bases. This CDR3 has 15 residues. The germline V gene encodes CDR1 SGHRS and CDR2 YFSETQ. After removal of 2 bases from V and 7 bases from J, the junction contained 9 bases not matched to a gene. For the CDR3, the DNA is TGCGCCAGCAGCTTAGGGGGCTTAGGGCGGAATGAGCAGTTCTTC. Translation gives CASSLGGLGRNEQFF.

This clone was counted a single time. V and J are TRBV11-2 and TRBJ2-5; unclear D gene. V lost 5 bases and J 5 bases, leaving 9 bases between the germline ends. The CDR3 length is 12 residues. The germline CDR1 and CDR2 sequences are SGHAT and FQNNGV. CDR3 protein: CASSQEAETQYF. CDR3 nucleotides: TGTGCCAGCAGCCAAGAGGCGGAGACCCAGTACTTC.

This clone has more than one count but fewer than ten. The chain recombines TRBV7-2 with TRBJ2-3; tentatively, D is TRBD1 (6 bases). The germline V gene encodes CDR1 SGHTA and CDR2 FQGNSA. Between the trimmed V and J ends, which lost 0 bases and 4 bases, there was a span of 11 bases. The CDR3 length is 15 residues. The CDR3 DNA reads TGTGCCAGCAGCTTAGCGGGGGCAGGGGCAGATACGCAGTATTTT. Translated, it gives CASSLAGAGADTQYF.

This clone occurred once. The chain uses TRBV2 and TRBJ2-5, with TRBD2 as a possible D gene (6 bases). V lost 8 bases and J lost 2, with 12 bases in between. The V gene's germline CDR1 is SNHLY and CDR2 FYNNEI. This CDR3 is built from 13 residues. The chain's CDR3 is CASGRDLQETQYF. The CDR3 bases are TGTGCCAGCGGACGGGACTTGCAAGAGACCCAGTACTTC.

The chain combines TRBV5-1 with TRBJ2-5, with 13 bases identical to TRBD2. Germline-derived CDR1 and CDR2 are SGHRS and YFSETQ. This CDR3 has 16 amino acids. J gave up 5 bases and V 4 bases, and 8 bases lay outside the gene matches. The CDR3 loop reads CASSPTSGRAGETQYF. The CDR3 DNA reads TGCGCCAGCAGCCCAACTAGCGGGAGGGCCGGGGAGACCCAGTACTTC.

The V and J genes are TRBV19 and TRBJ2-7; 8 bases line up with TRBD1. After removal of 6 bases from V and 2 bases from J, the junction contained 6 bases not matched to a gene. The germline V gene encodes CDR1 LNHDA and CDR2 SQIVND (reference sequence). The CDR3 consists of 14 residues. The CDR3 protein is CASSPGQATYEQYF. CDR3 bases: TGTGCCAGTAGCCCGGGACAGGCTACCTACGAGCAGTACTTC.

The chain joins TRBV27 to TRBJ2-1, with TRBD2 matching over 10 bases. CDR1 and CDR2 (germline): MNHEY, SMNVEV (reference sequence). This CDR3 spans 15 amino acids. The J segment lost 6 bases and the V segment lost 6 bases, leaving 8 bases of the junction unmatched. The CDR3 spells CASSAGTSDPNEQFF. The DNA for the CDR3 is TGTGCCAGCAGCGCCGGGACTAGCGACCCCAATGAGCAGTTCTTC.

The CDR3 spells CASSRDLLNTGELFF. The CDR3 DNA follows: TGTGCCAGCAGTAGGGACCTTCTGAACACCGGGGAGCTGTTTTTT. This chain uses TRBV28 with TRBJ2-2; the D call may be TRBD1 or TRBD2 (5 bases each). Germline V gene lookup returns CDR1 MDHEN and CDR2 SYDVKM. CDR3 length: 15 residues. Trimming stripped 5 bases from V and 1 base from J, with 11 bases between.

The CDR3 here is CASSRGTGSSEAFF. The CDR3 nucleotides read TGTGCCAGCAGCAGGGGGACAGGCAGTTCTGAAGCTTTCTTT. The rearrangement uses TRBV9 and TRBJ1-1; 8 bases are a match to TRBD1. V lost 4 bases and J lost 6; bases outside the gene matches: 8. Germline V gene data show CDR1 as SGDLS and CDR2 as YYNGEE. This CDR3 contains 14 residues.

The genes are TRBV18 and TRBJ2-3, with 10 positions matching TRBD2. The CDR3 is made up of 16 amino acids. Germline V gives CDR1 KGHSH, CDR2 LQKENI. Trimming cost V 2 bases and J 5 bases; bases outside gene matches: 7. DNA of the CDR3: TGTGCCAGCTCACCAAAGCTAGCGGGAGCGCTAGATACGCAGTATTTT. It is translated as CASSPKLAGALDTQYF.

The gene calls are TRBV6-5 and TRBJ2-5, with D uncertain. Germline CDR1 and CDR2: MNHEY and SVGAGI. Trimming removed 6 bases from V and 4 bases from J, with 15 bases in between. CDR3 length: 14 amino acids. The CDR3 region is CASRRSWGSETQYF. In nucleotides, the CDR3 is TGTGCCAGCAGACGGAGCTGGGGTTCAGAGACCCAGTACTTC.

The gene calls are TRBV7-2 and TRBJ1-6; D gene uncertain. V was clipped by 1 base and J by 9 bases, with 13 bases between them. Germline CDR1 reads SGHTA; CDR2 reads FQGNSA. This CDR3 has 15 residues. CDR3 in DNA: TGTGCCAGCAGCTTAGTGCGGGGAAATGGTTCACCCCTCCACTTT. Amino acids: CASSLVRGNGSPLHF. Filled out from reference TRBV7-2 and TRBJ1-6, the complete variable domain reads GAGVSQSPSNKVTEKGKDVELRCDPISGHTALYWYRQSLGQGLEFLIYFQGNSAPDKSGLPSDRFSAERTGGSVSTLTIQRTQQEDSAVYLCASSLVRGNGSPLHFGNGTRLTVT.

The chain joins TRBV4-1 to TRBJ1-5; tentatively, D is TRBD1 (5 bases). Trimming left V 5 bases short and J 3 bases short, with 14 bases between. The CDR3 has 15 residues. Germline CDR1 MGHRA, CDR2 YSYEKL. CDR3 in amino acids: CASSDVGQVNQPQHF. The CDR3 DNA reads as TGCGCCAGCAGCGACGTAGGACAAGTCAATCAGCCCCAGCATTTT.

The chain carries TRBV5-1 and TRBJ2-5; D gene uncertain. The CDR3 contains 15 residues. The germline gives CDR1 SGHRS, CDR2 YFSETQ. The V end lost 0 bases, the J end lost 1 base, and 10 bases lay between the germline ends. The CDR3 sequence is CASSLALRSQETQYF. The DNA for the CDR3 is TGCGCCAGCAGCTTGGCCCTGCGGTCCCAAGAGACCCAGTACTTC. Combining the CDR3 with reference TRBV5-1 and TRBJ2-5 gives the whole variable domain KAGVTQTPRYLIKTRGQQVTLSCSPISGHRSVSWYQQTPGQGLQFLFEYFSETQRNKGNFPGRFSGRQFSNSRSEMNVSTLELGDSALYLCASSLALRSQETQYFGPGTRLLVL.

The V call is TRBV5-4, the J call TRBJ1-3, with unresolved D. There are 16 residues in the CDR3. The V gene lost 1 base and the J gene lost 0 bases, with 11 bases spanning the gap. Germline loops: CDR1 SGHNT, CDR2 YYREEE (reference sequence). The CDR3 protein is CASSLQTSSSGNTIYF. CDR3 sequence (DNA): TGTGCCAGCAGCTTGCAGACATCGAGCTCTGGAAACACCATATATTTT.

This clone was observed a single time. J is TRBJ1-6 and V is TRBV5-4, with D possibly matching TRBD1 (5 bases). V dropped 4 bases and J dropped 6 bases, with 20 bases sitting between them. CDR1 and CDR2 from the germline V gene are SGHNT and YYREEE (reference sequence). This CDR3 contains 17 residues. The CDR3 is CASSPDLLGTLNSPLHF. CDR3 DNA sequence: TGTGCCAGCAGCCCGGACCTCCTAGGGACTCTTAATTCACCCCTCCACTTT.

The chain joins TRBV7-9 to TRBJ1-2; TRBD1 matches 7 bases. Germline-derived CDR1 and CDR2 are SEHNR and FQNEAQ (reference sequence). Trimming took 1 base from V and 5 from J; bases not matched to a gene: 4. This CDR3 is 14 amino acids long. CDR3: CASSLVEGAYGYTF. The DNA for the CDR3 is TGTGCCAGCAGCTTAGTCGAGGGGGCATATGGCTACACCTTC.

This clone was found a few times. The gene calls are TRBV11-3 and TRBJ2-7; perhaps TRBD2 as D (7 bases). Trimming left V 7 bases short and J 0 bases short, with 13 bases between. The germline V gene encodes CDR1 SGHNT and CDR2 YENEEA. The CDR3 loop spans 14 amino acids. The CDR3 nucleotides read TGTGCCAGCACAAAGGGGGGGAGCTCCTACGAGCAGTACTTC. This translates into CASTKGGSSYEQYF. Full variable domain (rest looked up from reference TRBV11-3 and TRBJ2-7): EAGVVQSPRYKIIEKKQPVAFWCNPISGHNTLYWYLQNLGQGPELLIRYENEEAVDDSQLPKDRFSAERLKGVDSTLKIQPAELGDSAVYLCASTKGGSSYEQYFGPGTRLTVT.

The chain employs TRBV27 and TRBJ2-3; no reliable D call. In germline, CDR1 is MNHEY, CDR2 SMNVEV (reference sequence). Trimming removed 2 bases from V and 0 bases from J, with 6 bases in between. The CDR3 extends over 14 amino acids. CDR3 sequence: CASSLRMSTDTQYF. For the CDR3, the DNA is TGTGCCAGCAGTTTACGCATGAGCACAGATACGCAGTATTTT.

V is TRBV11-3 and J is TRBJ2-3; the D gene is possibly TRBD2 (5 bases). Trimming removed 2 bases at V and 5 bases at J, with 17 bases between. Germline lookup yields CDR1 SGHNT and CDR2 YENEEA. The CDR3 is 16 residues long. The DNA of the CDR3 is TGTGCCAGCAGCTTAATCAGTCGTCGGGATCGAGATACGCAGTATTTT. Translating gives CASSLISRRDRDTQYF.

The J gene is TRBJ2-5, the V gene TRBV4-2; 8 bases are a match to TRBD1. This CDR3 has 15 residues. From germline, CDR1 is LGHNA and CDR2 YNFKEQ. Trimming cost V 0 bases and J 9 bases; bases outside gene matches: 9. CDR3 loop: CASSQDQGQGLAQYF. In DNA form, the CDR3 reads TGTGCCAGCAGCCAAGATCAAGGACAGGGTTTGGCCCAGTACTTC.

The CDR3 DNA is TGTGCCAGTAGTATAGACCAGGGCCAAGAGACCCAGTACTTC. It is translated as CASSIDQGQETQYF. This rearrangement joins TRBV19 to TRBJ2-5; weak D call: TRBD1 (5 bases). V was cut by 0 bases and J by 1 base, with 6 bases left in between. Germline loops: CDR1 LNHDA, CDR2 SQIVND (reference sequence). This CDR3 contains 14 residues.

This chain uses TRBV7-9 with TRBJ1-3; D is unclear. Looked up from germline, CDR1 is SEHNR and CDR2 is FQNEAQ (reference sequence). This CDR3 comprises 14 residues. The V end was cut by 3 bases, the J end by 4 bases, with 10 bases between. CDR3 residues: CASSLGVPGNTIYF. The CDR3 nucleotides are TGTGCCAGCAGCTTGGGAGTTCCGGGAAACACCATATATTTT. Full variable domain (rest looked up from reference TRBV7-9 and TRBJ1-3): DTGVSQNPRHKITKRGQNVTFRCDPISEHNRLYWYRQTLGQGPEFLTYFQNEAQLEKSRLLSDRFSAERPKGSFSTLEIQRTEQGDSAMYLCASSLGVPGNTIYFGEGSWLTVV.

V usage is TRBV9 and J usage is TRBJ1-1; D unresolved. From germline, CDR1 is SGDLS and CDR2 YYNGEE. Trimming removed 0 bases from V and 0 bases from J, with 6 bases in between. The CDR3 sequence is 14 residues long. In DNA, the CDR3 is TGTGCCAGCAGCGTAGGACACATGAACACTGAAGCTTTCTTT. Amino acids: CASSVGHMNTEAFF.

The genes are TRBV11-3 and TRBJ2-4; 11 bases align to TRBD2. V lost 1 base, J lost 3 bases, and 2 bases stayed unmatched. CDR3 length: 16 residues. CDR1 SGHNT and CDR2 YENEEA come from the germline V gene. The CDR3 spells CASSLVLAGGKNIQYF. Written as DNA, the CDR3 is TGTGCCAGCAGCTTAGTCCTAGCGGGAGGCAAAAACATTCAGTACTTC.

V is TRBV7-9 and J is TRBJ1-5; D unclear. Trimming took 3 bases from V and 2 from J, leaving 5 bases between them. Germline V gene sequence: CDR1 SEHNR, CDR2 FQNEAQ (reference sequence). The CDR3 covers 13 residues. As DNA, the CDR3 is TGTGCCAGCAGCTTGACCGGCAATCAGCCCCAGCATTTT. Amino acid sequence: CASSLTGNQPQHF.

The J gene is TRBJ2-5, the V gene TRBV10-2; 11 bases are a match to TRBD2. V dropped 6 bases and J dropped 3; count of bases not matched to a gene: 12. The germline V gene encodes CDR1 WSHSY and CDR2 SAAADI. The CDR3 has 17 residues. CDR3 bases: TGCGCCAGCAGCTCAATACTAGCGGGGGCGGCGGAAGAGACCCAGTACTTC. Its translation: CASSSILAGAAEETQYF.